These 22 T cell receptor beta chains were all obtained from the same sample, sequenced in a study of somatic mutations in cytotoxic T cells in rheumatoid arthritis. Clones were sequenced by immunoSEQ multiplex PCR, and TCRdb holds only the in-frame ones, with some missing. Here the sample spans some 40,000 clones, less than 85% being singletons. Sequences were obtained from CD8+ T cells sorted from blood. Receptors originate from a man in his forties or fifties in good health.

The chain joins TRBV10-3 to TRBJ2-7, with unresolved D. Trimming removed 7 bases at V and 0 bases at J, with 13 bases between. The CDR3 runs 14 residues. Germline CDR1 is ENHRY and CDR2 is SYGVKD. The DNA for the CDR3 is TGTGCCATCAAAACGAGCGCTTCCTCCTACGAGCAGTACTTC. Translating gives CAIKTSASSYEQYF.

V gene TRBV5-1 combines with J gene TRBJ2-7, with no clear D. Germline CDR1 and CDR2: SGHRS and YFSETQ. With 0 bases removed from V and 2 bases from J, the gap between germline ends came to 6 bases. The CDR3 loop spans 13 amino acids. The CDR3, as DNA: TGCGCCAGCAGCTTGGAGGGAACCTACGAGCAGTACTTC. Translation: CASSLEGTYEQYF.

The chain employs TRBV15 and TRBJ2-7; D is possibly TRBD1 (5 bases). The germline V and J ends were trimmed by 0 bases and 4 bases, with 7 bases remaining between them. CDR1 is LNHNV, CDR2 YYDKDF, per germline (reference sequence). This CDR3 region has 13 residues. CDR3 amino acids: CATSREQGYEQYF. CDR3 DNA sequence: TGTGCCACCAGCAGAGAGCAGGGTTACGAGCAGTACTTC. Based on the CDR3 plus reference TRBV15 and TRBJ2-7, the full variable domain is DAMVIQNPRYQVTQFGKPVTLSCSQTLNHNVMYWYQQKSSQAPKLLFHYYDKDFNNEADTPDNFQSRRPNTSFCFLDIRSPGLGDTAMYLCATSREQGYEQYFGPGTRLTVT.

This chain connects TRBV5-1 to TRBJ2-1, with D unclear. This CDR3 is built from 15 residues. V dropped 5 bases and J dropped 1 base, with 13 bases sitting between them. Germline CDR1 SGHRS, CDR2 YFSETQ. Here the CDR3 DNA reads TGCGCCAGCAGTCAAGGTGACATATCCTACAATGAGCAGTTCTTC. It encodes CASSQGDISYNEQFF.

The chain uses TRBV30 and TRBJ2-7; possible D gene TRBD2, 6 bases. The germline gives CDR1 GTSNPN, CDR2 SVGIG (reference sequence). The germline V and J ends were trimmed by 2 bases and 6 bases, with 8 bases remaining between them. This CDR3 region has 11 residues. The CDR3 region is CAWSQGGEQYF. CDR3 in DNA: TGTGCCTGGAGTCAGGGAGGCGAGCAGTACTTC.

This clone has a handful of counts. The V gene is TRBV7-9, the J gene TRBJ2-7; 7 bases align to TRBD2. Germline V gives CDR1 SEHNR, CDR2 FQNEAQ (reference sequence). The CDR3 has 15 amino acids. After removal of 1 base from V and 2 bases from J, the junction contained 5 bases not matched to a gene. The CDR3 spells CASSLVGGRAYEQYF. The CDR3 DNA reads TGTGCCAGCAGCTTAGTTGGGGGGAGGGCCTACGAGCAGTACTTC.

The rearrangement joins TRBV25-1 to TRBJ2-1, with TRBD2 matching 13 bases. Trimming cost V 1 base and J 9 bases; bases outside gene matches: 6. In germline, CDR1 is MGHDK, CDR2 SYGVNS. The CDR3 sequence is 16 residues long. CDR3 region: CASSESPGLAGVEQFF. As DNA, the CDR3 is TGTGCCAGCAGTGAATCCCCCGGACTAGCGGGAGTTGAGCAGTTCTTC. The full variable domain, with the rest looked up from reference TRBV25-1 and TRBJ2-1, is EADIYQTPRYLVIGTGKKITLECSQTMGHDKMYWYQQDPGMELHLIHYSYGVNSTEKGDLSSESTVSRIRTEHFPLTLESARPSHTSQYLCASSESPGLAGVEQFFGPGTRLTVL.

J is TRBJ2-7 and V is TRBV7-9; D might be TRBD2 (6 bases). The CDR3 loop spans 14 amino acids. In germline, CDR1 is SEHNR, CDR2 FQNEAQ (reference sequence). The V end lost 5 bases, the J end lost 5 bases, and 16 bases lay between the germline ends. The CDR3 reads CASSPRDSPNEQYF. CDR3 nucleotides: TGTGCCAGCAGCCCGAGGGACTCTCCCAACGAGCAGTACTTC.

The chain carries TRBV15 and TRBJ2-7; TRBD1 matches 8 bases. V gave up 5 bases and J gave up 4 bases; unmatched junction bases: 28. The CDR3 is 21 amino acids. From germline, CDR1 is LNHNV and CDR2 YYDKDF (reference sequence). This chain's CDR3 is CATSSSGPGTGGIPLRYEQYF. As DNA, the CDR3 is TGTGCCACCAGCTCCTCGGGGCCCGGGACAGGCGGAATACCCCTCCGGTACGAGCAGTACTTC.

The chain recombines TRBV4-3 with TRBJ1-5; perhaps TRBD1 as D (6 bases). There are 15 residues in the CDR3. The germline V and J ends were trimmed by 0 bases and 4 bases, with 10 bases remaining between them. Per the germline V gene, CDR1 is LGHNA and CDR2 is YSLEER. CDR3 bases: TGCGCCAGCAGCCAAGACAGGGGACCGAATCAGCCCCAGCATTTT. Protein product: CASSQDRGPNQPQHF.

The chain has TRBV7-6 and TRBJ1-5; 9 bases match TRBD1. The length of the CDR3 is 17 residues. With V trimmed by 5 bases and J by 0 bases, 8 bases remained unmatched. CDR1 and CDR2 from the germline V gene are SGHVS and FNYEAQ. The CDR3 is CASSPGQGTYSNQPQHF. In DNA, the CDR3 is TGTGCCAGCAGCCCCGGACAGGGGACTTATAGCAATCAGCCCCAGCATTTT.

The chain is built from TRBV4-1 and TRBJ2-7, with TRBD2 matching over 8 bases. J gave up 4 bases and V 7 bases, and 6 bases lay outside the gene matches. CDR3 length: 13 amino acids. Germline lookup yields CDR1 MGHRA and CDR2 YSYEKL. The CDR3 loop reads CASKSGSSYEQYF. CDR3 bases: TGCGCCAGCAAGAGCGGGAGCTCTTACGAGCAGTACTTC.

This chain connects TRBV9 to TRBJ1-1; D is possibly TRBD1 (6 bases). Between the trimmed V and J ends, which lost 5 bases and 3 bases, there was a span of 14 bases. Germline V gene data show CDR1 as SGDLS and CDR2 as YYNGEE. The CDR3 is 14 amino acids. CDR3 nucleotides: TGTGCCAGCAGGTACAGGGAAAAAGACACTGAAGCTTTCTTT. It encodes CASRYREKDTEAFF.

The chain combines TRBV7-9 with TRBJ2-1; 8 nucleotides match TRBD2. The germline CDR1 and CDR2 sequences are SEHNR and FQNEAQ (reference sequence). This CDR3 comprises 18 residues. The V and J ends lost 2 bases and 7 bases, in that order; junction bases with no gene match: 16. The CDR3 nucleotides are TGTGCCAGCAGCTTACCCCCCCCACTAGCGGAGCGCTGGAATGAGCAGTTCTTC. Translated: CASSLPPPLAERWNEQFF.

DNA of the CDR3: TGTGCCAGCAGTGAAAGACTAGCGGGAGGAAACGAGCAGTACTTC. Its translation is CASSERLAGGNEQYF. The chain couples TRBV6-1 to TRBJ2-7; TRBD2 matches 13 bases. V shed 2 bases and J 5 bases; nucleotides not matched to a gene: 3. From germline, CDR1 is MNHNS and CDR2 SASEGT. The CDR3 contains 15 residues.

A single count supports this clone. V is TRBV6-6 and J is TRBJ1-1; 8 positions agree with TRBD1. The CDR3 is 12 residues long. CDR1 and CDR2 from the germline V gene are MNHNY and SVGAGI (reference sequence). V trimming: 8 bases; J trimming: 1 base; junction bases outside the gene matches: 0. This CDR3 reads CASGQGNTEAFF. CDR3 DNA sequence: TGTGCCAGCGGACAGGGGAACACTGAAGCTTTCTTT.

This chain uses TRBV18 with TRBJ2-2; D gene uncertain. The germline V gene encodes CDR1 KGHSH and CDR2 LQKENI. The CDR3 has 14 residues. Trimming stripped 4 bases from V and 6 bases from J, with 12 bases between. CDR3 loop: CASSLESVAGELFF. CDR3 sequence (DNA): TGTGCCAGCTCACTTGAGAGTGTGGCCGGGGAGCTGTTTTTT.

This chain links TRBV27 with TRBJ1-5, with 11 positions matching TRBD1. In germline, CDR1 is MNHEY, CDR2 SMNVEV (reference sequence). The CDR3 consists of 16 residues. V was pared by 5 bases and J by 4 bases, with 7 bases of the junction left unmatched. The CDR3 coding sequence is TGTGCCAGCAGTCAGGACAGGGGGCTCGGGAATCAGCCCCAGCATTTT. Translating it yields CASSQDRGLGNQPQHF.

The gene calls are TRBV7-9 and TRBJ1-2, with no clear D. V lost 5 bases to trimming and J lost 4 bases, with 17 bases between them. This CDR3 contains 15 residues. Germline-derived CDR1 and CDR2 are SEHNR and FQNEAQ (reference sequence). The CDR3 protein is CASSSNLRQGYGYTF. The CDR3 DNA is TGTGCCAGCAGCAGCAATCTCAGGCAAGGCTATGGCTACACCTTC.

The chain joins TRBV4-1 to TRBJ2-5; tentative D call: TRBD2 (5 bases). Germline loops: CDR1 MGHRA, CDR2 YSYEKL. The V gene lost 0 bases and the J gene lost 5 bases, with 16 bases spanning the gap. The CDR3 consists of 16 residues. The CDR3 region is CASSQEPGIRWETQYF. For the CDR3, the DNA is TGCGCCAGCAGCCAAGAACCCGGGATACGGTGGGAGACCCAGTACTTC.

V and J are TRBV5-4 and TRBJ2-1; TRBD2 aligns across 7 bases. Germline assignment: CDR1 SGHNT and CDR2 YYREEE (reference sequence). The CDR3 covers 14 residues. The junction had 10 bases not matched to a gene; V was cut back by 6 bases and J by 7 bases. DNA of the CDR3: TGTGCCAGCACCCTGGGGCTAGCGGAGAATGAGCAGTTCTTC. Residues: CASTLGLAENEQFF.

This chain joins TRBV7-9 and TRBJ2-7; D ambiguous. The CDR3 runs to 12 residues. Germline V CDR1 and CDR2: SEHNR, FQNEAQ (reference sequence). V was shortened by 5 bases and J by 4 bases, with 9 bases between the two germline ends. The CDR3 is CASSPRSYEQYF. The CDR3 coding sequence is TGTGCCAGCAGCCCCCGTTCGTACGAGCAGTACTTC.